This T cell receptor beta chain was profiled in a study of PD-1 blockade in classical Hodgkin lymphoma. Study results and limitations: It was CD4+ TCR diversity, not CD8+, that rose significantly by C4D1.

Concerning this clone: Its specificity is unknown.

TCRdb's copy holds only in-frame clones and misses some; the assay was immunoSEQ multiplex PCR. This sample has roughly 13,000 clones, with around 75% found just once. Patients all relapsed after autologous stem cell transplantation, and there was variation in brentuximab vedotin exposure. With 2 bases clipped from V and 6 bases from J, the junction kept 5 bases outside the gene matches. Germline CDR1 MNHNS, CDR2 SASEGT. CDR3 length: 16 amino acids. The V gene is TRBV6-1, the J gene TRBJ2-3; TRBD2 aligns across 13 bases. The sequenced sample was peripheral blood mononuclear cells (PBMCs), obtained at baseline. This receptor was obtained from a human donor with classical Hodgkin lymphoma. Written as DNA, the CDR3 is TGTGCCAGCAGTGAATGGACTAGCGGGAGTACCGATACGCAGTATTTT. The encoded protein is CASSEWTSGSTDTQYF.